Listed below are T cell receptor beta chains from one sample, sequenced in a study of blood T cell repertoires in COVID-19. The repertoire was sequenced with immunoSEQ multiplex PCR; TCRdb's copy has only in-frame clones and lacks some. The repertoire holds some 250,000 clones, with around 88% as singletons. The sequenced sample was PBMCs or T cells enriched from blood (not recorded which). These receptor sequences come from a man in his forties or fifties who had recovered from COVID-19. Both conserved end residues are part of each CDR3. D genes are given only for firm matches. A clone size is listed for some rows: how often the clone was seen (once, few, many), or a class if it is expanded.

clone_size,d_call,j_call,cdr3_length,v_call,cdr3_aa
.,TRBD1,TRBJ2-3,15,TRBV10-3,CAISEAGTGSDTQYF
.,.,TRBJ2-7,12,TRBV29-1,CSAVQGTYEQYF
.,.,TRBJ2-1,13,TRBV27,CASSSVGAREQFF
.,TRBD2,TRBJ2-7,16,TRBV4-1,CASSQGTSGRIYEQYF
.,.,TRBJ2-3,17,TRBV4-1,CASSQLLALAGSDTQYF
.,TRBD2,TRBJ2-4,16,TRBV9,CASSVEAGGLGNIQYF
once,.,TRBJ2-2,14,TRBV29-1,CSVVITGTSGELFF
.,TRBD1,TRBJ1-4,18,TRBV5-1,CASSRGQNLARENEKLFF
.,TRBD1,TRBJ2-3,15,TRBV5-4,CASSSRDRGPDTQYF
.,.,TRBJ1-2,14,TRBV3-1/TRBV3-2,CASSQGGVNYGYTF
.,.,TRBJ2-1,13,TRBV3-1/TRBV3-2,CASSQERDSKQFF
.,.,TRBJ2-3,16,TRBV13,CASSSDYPVSTDTQYF
.,.,TRBJ1-2,15,TRBV5-8,CASSLSQMNVDGYTF
.,TRBD2,TRBJ2-7,13,TRBV30,CAWSVLQGGEQYF
.,.,TRBJ2-5,13,TRBV13,CASQDRPQETQYF
.,TRBD1,TRBJ2-1,16,TRBV11-3,CASSLDLTGGYNEQFF
.,TRBD2,TRBJ2-1,16,TRBV28,CASSLGGLAGYNEQFF
.,TRBD1,TRBJ1-6,15,TRBV7-3,CASSLMGQDNSPLHF
.,TRBD1,TRBJ2-7,14,TRBV6-5,CASSYATGVNEQYF
.,.,TRBJ2-5,15,TRBV5-4,CASSSALASRETQYF
.,TRBD1,TRBJ1-2,16,TRBV5-5,CASSPSTGDLYYGYTF
.,TRBD1,TRBJ2-7,15,TRBV28,CASSPQGASSYEQYF
.,TRBD1,TRBJ2-7,11,TRBV29-1,CSFGTVYEQYF